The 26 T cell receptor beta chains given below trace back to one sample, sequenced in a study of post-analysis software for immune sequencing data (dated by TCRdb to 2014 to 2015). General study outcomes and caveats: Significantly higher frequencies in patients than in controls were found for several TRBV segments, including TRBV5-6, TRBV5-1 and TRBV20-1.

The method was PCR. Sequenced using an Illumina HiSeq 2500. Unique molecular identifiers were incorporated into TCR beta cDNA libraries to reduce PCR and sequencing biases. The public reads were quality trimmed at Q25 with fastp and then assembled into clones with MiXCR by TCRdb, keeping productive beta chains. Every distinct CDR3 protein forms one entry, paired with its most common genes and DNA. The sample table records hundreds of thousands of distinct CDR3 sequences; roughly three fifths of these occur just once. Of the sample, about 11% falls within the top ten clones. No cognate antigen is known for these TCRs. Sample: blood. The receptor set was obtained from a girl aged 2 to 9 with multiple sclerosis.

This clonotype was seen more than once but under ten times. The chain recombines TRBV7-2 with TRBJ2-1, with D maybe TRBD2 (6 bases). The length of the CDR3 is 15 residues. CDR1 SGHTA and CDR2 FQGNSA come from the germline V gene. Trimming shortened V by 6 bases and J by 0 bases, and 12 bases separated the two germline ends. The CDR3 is CASRRTTLSYNEQFF. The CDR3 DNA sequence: TGTGCCAGCAGACGGACTACCCTCTCCTACAATGAGCAGTTCTTC.

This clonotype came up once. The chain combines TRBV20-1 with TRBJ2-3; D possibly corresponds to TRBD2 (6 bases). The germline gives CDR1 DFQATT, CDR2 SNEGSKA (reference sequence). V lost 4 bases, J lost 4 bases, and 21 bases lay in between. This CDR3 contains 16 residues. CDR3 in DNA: TGCAGTGCTATCAGAGGGATGGGGGAGGTAGCAGATACGCAGTATTTT. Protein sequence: CSAIRGMGEVADTQYF.

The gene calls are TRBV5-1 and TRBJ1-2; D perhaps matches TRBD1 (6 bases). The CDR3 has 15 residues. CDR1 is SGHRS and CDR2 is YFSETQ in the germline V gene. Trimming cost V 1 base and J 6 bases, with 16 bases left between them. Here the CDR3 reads CASSLFGGQGDGYTF. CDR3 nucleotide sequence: TGCGCCAGCAGCTTGTTCGGGGGGCAGGGCGATGGCTACACCTTC.

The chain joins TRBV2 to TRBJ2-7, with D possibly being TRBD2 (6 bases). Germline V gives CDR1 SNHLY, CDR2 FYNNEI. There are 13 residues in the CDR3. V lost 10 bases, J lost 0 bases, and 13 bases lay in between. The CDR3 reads CANSRDSSYEQYF. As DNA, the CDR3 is TGTGCCAACAGCCGGGACTCCTCCTACGAGCAGTACTTC. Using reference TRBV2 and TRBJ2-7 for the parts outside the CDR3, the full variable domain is EPEVTQTPSHQVTQMGQEVILRCVPISNHLYFYWYRQILGQKVEFLVSFYNNEISEKSEIFDDQFSVERPDGSNFTLKIRSTKLEDSAMYFCANSRDSSYEQYFGPGTRLTVT.

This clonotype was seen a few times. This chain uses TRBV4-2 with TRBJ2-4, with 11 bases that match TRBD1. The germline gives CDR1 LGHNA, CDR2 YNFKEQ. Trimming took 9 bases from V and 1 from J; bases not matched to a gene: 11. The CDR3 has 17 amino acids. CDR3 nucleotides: TGTGCCAGTGGACAGGGGGCATTGGGAGCGGCCAAAAACATTCAGTACTTC. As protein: CASGQGALGAAKNIQYF.

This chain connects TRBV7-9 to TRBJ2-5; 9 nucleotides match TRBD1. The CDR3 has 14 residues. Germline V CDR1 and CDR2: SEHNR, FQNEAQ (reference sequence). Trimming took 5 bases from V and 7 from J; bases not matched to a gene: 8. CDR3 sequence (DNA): TGTGCCAGCAGCCCCTGGACAGGGGAGGTGACCCAGTACTTC. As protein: CASSPWTGEVTQYF. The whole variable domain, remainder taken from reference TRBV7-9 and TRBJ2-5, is DTGVSQNPRHKITKRGQNVTFRCDPISEHNRLYWYRQTLGQGPEFLTYFQNEAQLEKSRLLSDRFSAERPKGSFSTLEIQRTEQGDSAMYLCASSPWTGEVTQYFGPGTRLLVL.

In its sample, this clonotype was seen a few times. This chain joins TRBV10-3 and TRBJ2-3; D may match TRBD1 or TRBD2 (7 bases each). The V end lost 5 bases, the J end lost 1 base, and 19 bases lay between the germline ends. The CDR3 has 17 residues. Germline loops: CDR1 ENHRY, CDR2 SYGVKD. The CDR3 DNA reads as TGTGCCATCAGTACAGGGGCGGGAGATTCGGGCACAGATACGCAGTATTTT. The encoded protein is CAISTGAGDSGTDTQYF.

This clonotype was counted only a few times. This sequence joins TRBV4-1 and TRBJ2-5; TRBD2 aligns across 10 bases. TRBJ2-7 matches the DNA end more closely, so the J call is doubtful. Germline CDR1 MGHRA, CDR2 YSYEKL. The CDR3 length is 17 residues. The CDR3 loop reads CASSHPYEGLASGEQYF. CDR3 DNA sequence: TGCGCCAGCAGCCACCCTTATGAGGGACTAGCGAGCGGCGAGCAGTACTTC.

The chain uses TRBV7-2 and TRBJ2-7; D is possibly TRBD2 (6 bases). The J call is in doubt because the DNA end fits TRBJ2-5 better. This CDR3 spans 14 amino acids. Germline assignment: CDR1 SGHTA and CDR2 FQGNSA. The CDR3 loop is CASTPPSGRMTQYF. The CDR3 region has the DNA TGTGCCAGCACTCCCCCGAGCGGGCGTATGACCCAGTACTTC.

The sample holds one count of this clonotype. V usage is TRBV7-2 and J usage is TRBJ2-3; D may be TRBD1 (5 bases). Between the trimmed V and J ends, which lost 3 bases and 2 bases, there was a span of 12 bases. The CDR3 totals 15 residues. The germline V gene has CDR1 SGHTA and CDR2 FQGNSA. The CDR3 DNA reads TGTGCCAGCAGCTTCGTGGGGCCCGTCACAGATACGCAGTATTTT. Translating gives CASSFVGPVTDTQYF.

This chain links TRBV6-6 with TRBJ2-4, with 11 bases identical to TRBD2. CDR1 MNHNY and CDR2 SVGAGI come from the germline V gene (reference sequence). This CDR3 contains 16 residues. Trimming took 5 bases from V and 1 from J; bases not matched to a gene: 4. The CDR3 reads CASSRTSGSAKNIQYF. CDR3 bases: TGTGCCAGCAGTAGAACTAGCGGGAGCGCCAAAAACATTCAGTACTTC.

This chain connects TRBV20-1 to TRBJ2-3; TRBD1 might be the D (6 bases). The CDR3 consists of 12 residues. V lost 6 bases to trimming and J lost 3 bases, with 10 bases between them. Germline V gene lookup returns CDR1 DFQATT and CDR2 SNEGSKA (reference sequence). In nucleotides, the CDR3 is TGCAGTGCCGACACAGGGACAGATACGCAGTATTTT. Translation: CSADTGTDTQYF.

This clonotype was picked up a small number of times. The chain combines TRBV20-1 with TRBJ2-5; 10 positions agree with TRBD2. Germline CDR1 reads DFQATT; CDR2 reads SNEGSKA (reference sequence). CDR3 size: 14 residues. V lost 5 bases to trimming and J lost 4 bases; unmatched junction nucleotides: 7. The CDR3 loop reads CSAELAGALETQYF. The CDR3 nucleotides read TGCAGTGCTGAGCTAGCGGGAGCTTTAGAGACCCAGTACTTC.

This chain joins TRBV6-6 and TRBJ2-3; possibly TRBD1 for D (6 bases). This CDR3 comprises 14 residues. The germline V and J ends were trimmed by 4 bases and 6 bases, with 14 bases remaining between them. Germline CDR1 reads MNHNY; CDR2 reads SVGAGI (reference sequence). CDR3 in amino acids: CASSFGQFKDTQYF. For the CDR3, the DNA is TGTGCCAGCAGTTTCGGACAGTTCAAGGATACGCAGTATTTT.

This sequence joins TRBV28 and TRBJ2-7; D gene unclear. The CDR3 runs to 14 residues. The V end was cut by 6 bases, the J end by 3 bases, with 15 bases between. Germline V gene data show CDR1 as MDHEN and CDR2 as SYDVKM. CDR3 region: CASRENTAIYEQYF. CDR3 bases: TGTGCCAGCAGGGAAAATACAGCGATCTACGAGCAGTACTTC. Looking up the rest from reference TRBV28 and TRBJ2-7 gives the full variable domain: DVKVTQSSRYLVKRTGEKVFLECVQDMDHENMFWYRQDPGLGLRLIYFSYDVKMKEKGDIPEGYSVSREKKERFSLILESASTNQTSMYLCASRENTAIYEQYFGPGTRLTVT.

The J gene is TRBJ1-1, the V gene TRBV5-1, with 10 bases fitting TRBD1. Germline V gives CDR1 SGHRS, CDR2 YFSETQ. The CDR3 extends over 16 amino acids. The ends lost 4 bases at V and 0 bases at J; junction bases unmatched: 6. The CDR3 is CASSTDRGYMNTEAFF. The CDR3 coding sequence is TGCGCCAGCAGCACGGACAGGGGGTACATGAACACTGAAGCTTTCTTT.

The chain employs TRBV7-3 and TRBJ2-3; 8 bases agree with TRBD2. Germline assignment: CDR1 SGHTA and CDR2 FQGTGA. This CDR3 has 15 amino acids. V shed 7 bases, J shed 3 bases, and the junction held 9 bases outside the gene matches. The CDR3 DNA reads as TGTGCCAGCACCCCGGGCGGGGGGTCAACAGATACGCAGTATTTT. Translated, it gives CASTPGGGSTDTQYF. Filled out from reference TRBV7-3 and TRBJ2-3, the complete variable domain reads GAGVSQTPSNKVTEKGKYVELRCDPISGHTALYWYRQSLGQGPEFLIYFQGTGAADDSGLPNDRFFAVRPEGSVSTLKIQRTERGDSAVYLCASTPGGGSTDTQYFGPGTRLTVL.

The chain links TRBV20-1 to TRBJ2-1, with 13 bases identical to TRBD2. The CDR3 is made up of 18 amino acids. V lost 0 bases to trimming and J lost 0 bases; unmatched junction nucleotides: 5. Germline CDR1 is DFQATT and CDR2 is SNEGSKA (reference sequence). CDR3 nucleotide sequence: TGCAGTGCTAGAGAACTCGGGACTAGCGGGGACTCCTACAATGAGCAGTTCTTC. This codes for CSARELGTSGDSYNEQFF.

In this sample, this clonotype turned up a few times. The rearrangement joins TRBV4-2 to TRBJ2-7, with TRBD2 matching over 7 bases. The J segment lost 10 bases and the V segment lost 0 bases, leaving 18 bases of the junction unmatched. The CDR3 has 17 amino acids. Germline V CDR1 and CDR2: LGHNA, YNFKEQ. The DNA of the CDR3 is TGTGCCAGCAGCCAAGAGGCCCTAGCGGCCCAGTCGGCGGCCCAGTACTTC. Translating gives CASSQEALAAQSAAQYF.

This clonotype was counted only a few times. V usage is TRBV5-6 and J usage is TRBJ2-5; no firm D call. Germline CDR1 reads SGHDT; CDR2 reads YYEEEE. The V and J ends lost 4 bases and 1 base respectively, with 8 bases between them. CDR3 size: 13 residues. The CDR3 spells CASSGRFQETQYF. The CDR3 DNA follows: TGTGCCAGCAGCGGCAGGTTCCAAGAGACCCAGTACTTC.

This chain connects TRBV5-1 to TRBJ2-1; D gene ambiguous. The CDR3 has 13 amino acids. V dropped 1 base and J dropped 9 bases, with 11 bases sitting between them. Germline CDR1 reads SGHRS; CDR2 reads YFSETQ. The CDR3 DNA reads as TGCGCCAGCAGCTTGAAACAGATAAGTGAGCAGTTCTTC. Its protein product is CASSLKQISEQFF.

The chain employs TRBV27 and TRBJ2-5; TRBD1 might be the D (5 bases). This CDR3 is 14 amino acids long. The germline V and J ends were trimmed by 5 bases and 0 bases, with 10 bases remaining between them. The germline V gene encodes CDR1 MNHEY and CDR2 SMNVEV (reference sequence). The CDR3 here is CASSRQGDQETQYF. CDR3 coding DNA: TGTGCCAGCAGTAGGCAGGGCGACCAAGAGACCCAGTACTTC.

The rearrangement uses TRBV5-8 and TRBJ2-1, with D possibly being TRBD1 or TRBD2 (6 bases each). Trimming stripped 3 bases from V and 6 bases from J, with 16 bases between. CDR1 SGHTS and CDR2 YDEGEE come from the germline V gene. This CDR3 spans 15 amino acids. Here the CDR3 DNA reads TGTGCCAGCAGCTGGTCGCGGGAAGGGGGCAATGAGCAGTTCTTC. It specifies CASSWSREGGNEQFF.

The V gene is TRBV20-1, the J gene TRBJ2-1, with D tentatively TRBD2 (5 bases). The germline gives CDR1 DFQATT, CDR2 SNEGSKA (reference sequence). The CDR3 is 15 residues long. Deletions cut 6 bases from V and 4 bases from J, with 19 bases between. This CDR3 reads CSAITSSGWYNEQFF. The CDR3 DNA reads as TGCAGTGCAATCACTAGTTCCGGTTGGTACAATGAGCAGTTCTTC.

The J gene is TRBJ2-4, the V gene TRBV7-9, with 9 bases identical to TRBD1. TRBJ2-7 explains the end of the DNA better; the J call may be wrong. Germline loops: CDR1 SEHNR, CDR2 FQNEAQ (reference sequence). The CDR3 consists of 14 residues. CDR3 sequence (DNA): TGTGCCAGCAGCTTAGTACAGGGGGCCTCCGAGCAGTACTTC. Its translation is CASSLVQGASEQYF.

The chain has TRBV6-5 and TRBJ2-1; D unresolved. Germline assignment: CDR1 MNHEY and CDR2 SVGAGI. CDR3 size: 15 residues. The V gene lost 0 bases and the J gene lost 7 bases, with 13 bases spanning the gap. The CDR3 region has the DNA TGTGCCAGCAGTTACTCCCTCGTGTCGAAGAATGAGCAGTTCTTC. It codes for CASSYSLVSKNEQFF.